These 17 T cell receptor beta chains came from one sample sequenced in a study of control samples from healthy donors and cancer patients. The protocol was immunoSEQ multiplex PCR, while the TCRdb copy is restricted to in-frame clones and leaves out a portion. The sample gives around 20,000 clones, approximately 89% of which show up once; around 39% is in the top ten. Sample: PBMCs. All receptors come from a man between 60 and 75 years old with head and neck cancer.

The J gene is TRBJ2-7, the V gene TRBV7-8, with D perhaps matching TRBD1 (5 bases). The germline V gene encodes CDR1 SGHVS and CDR2 FQNEAQ. The CDR3 runs to 15 residues. V lost 0 bases, J lost 3 bases, and 12 bases lay in between. The CDR3 nucleotides read TGTGCCAGCAGCTTAGCGCAGGGTTTCAGCTACGAGCAGTACTTC. Its protein is CASSLAQGFSYEQYF.

The chain couples TRBV14 to TRBJ2-7, with TRBD1 as a possible D gene (7 bases). The CDR3 has 15 amino acids. CDR1 SGHDN and CDR2 FVKESK come from the germline V gene. Trimming shortened V by 1 base and J by 3 bases, and 13 bases separated the two germline ends. CDR3 DNA sequence: TGTGCCAGCAGCCAAGGATCAGGGGGGTACTACGAGCAGTACGTC. Residues: CASSQGSGGYYEQYV.

This clone came up once. The chain joins TRBV5-4 to TRBJ1-1; D gene unclear. Trimming removed 2 bases at V and 3 bases at J, with 5 bases between. The CDR3 contains 12 residues. CDR1 is SGHNT and CDR2 is YYREEE in the germline V gene (reference sequence). The CDR3 DNA is TGTGCCAGCAGCTTCACATACACTGAAGCTTTCTTT. Its protein product is CASSFTYTEAFF.

The gene calls are TRBV27 and TRBJ1-1; the match to TRBD1 covers 9 bases. With V trimmed by 5 bases and J by 4 bases, 8 bases remained unmatched. Germline V gives CDR1 MNHEY, CDR2 SMNVEV (reference sequence). This CDR3 spans 15 amino acids. CDR3 DNA sequence: TGTGCCAGCAGTCCTCGACAGGGGGGGACCACTGAAGCTTTCTTT. This sequence encodes CASSPRQGGTTEAFF.

The chain is built from TRBV18 and TRBJ1-2, with 7 bases that match TRBD1. Germline V gives CDR1 KGHSH, CDR2 LQKENI. The V segment lost 5 bases and the J segment 8 bases; nucleotides outside the gene matches: 14. The CDR3 runs 15 residues. Here the CDR3 DNA reads TGTGCCAGCTCAGTCACGGTCGGCAGGGGGGAAGGCTACACCTTC. It codes for CASSVTVGRGEGYTF.

This clone was counted only a few times. This chain connects TRBV5-6 to TRBJ1-1; weak D call: TRBD1 (6 bases). The CDR3 length is 15 residues. The germline V and J ends were trimmed by 4 bases and 0 bases, with 13 bases remaining between them. Germline V gene lookup returns CDR1 SGHDT and CDR2 YYEEEE. The CDR3 here is CASSTLGTLNTEAFF. DNA of the CDR3: TGTGCCAGCAGCACCCTCGGGACACTGAACACTGAAGCTTTCTTT.

The chain combines TRBV7-9 with TRBJ2-1; TRBD1 aligns across 8 bases. This CDR3 is 14 amino acids long. Germline CDR1 is SEHNR and CDR2 is FQNEAQ (reference sequence). The V and J ends lost 5 bases and 5 bases, in that order; junction bases with no gene match: 5. The CDR3 region has the DNA TGTGCCAGCAGCGAGACGACAGGGGACAATGAGCAGTTCTTC. Encoded protein: CASSETTGDNEQFF.

The chain combines TRBV19 with TRBJ1-2; TRBD1 agrees at 7 bases. Germline assignment: CDR1 LNHDA and CDR2 SQIVND (reference sequence). The trim removed 4 bases at V and 4 bases at J, leaving 9 bases unmatched. The CDR3 has 15 amino acids. The CDR3: CASSTPRQGGYGYTF. CDR3 in DNA: TGTGCCAGTAGTACCCCCCGACAGGGTGGCTATGGCTACACCTTC.

The chain joins TRBV7-3 to TRBJ2-3, with D possibly called TRBD1 or TRBD2 (5 bases each). This CDR3 is built from 14 residues. V was pared by 3 bases and J by 2 bases, with 9 bases between. Germline V gene lookup returns CDR1 SGHTA and CDR2 FQGTGA. The CDR3 DNA is TGTGCCAGCAGCTTTGGGGGAACCACAGATACGCAGTATTTT. Encoded protein: CASSFGGTTDTQYF. Complete variable domain (other parts from reference TRBV7-3 and TRBJ2-3): GAGVSQTPSNKVTEKGKYVELRCDPISGHTALYWYRQSLGQGPEFLIYFQGTGAADDSGLPNDRFFAVRPEGSVSTLKIQRTERGDSAVYLCASSFGGTTDTQYFGPGTRLTVL.

The gene calls are TRBV2 and TRBJ2-5; D gene ambiguous. V lost 6 bases to trimming and J lost 5 bases, with 7 bases between them. Germline CDR1 and CDR2: SNHLY and FYNNEI. The CDR3 runs 11 residues. In DNA, the CDR3 is TGTGCCAGCAGCAGAGTGGAGACCCAGTACTTC. Its protein is CASSRVETQYF. Variable domain in full (rest from reference TRBV2 and TRBJ2-5): EPEVTQTPSHQVTQMGQEVILRCVPISNHLYFYWYRQILGQKVEFLVSFYNNEISEKSEIFDDQFSVERPDGSNFTLKIRSTKLEDSAMYFCASSRVETQYFGPGTRLLVL.

This chain links TRBV10-1 with TRBJ2-3, with 9 bases that match TRBD2. Unmatched junction bases numbered 5, after V lost 5 bases and J lost 8 bases. Germline V gene sequence: CDR1 WNHNN, CDR2 SYGVQD (reference sequence). CDR3 length: 13 amino acids. Here the CDR3 DNA reads TGCGCCAGCAGTATGGCGGGAGGGGGTACGCAGTATTTT. Residues: CASSMAGGGTQYF.

The V and J genes are TRBV19 and TRBJ2-1; the match to TRBD1 covers 7 bases. Germline V gene data show CDR1 as LNHDA and CDR2 as SQIVND (reference sequence). Trimming at V came to 3 bases and at J to 6 bases, leaving 5 bases not matched to a gene. This CDR3 is 14 amino acids long. DNA for the CDR3: TGTGCCAGTAGTATGACAGGGACGATCAATGAGCAGTTCTTC. Protein: CASSMTGTINEQFF.

CDR3 amino acids: CASNTGGSGLYNEQFF. The CDR3 DNA reads as TGTGCCAGCAACACTGGAGGGAGTGGCCTATACAATGAGCAGTTCTTC. The V gene is TRBV7-3, the J gene TRBJ2-1; perhaps TRBD2 as D (6 bases). V was shortened by 7 bases and J by 4 bases, with 20 bases between the two germline ends. Germline assignment: CDR1 SGHTA and CDR2 FQGTGA. The CDR3 runs to 16 residues.

There are a few counts of this clone. The chain carries TRBV5-1 and TRBJ2-3, with a possible D match to TRBD2 (6 bases). V lost 4 bases and J 4 bases, leaving 10 bases between the germline ends. The CDR3 has 13 residues. Germline-derived CDR1 and CDR2 are SGHRS and YFSETQ. CDR3 protein: CASSLEGSDTQYF. CDR3 DNA: TGCGCCAGCAGCCTGGAGGGGTCAGATACGCAGTATTTT.

The rearrangement uses TRBV6-6 and TRBJ2-5, with TRBD2 matching over 13 bases. There are 15 residues in the CDR3. CDR1 is MNHNY and CDR2 is SVGAGI in the germline V gene (reference sequence). The trim removed 11 bases at V and 4 bases at J, leaving 10 bases unmatched. Here the CDR3 DNA reads TGTGCCCATGCCCTGGGGACTAGCGGGATAGAGACCCAGTACTTC. It encodes CAHALGTSGIETQYF.

The J gene is TRBJ1-2, the V gene TRBV6-5, with D possibly being TRBD1 (5 bases). CDR1 is MNHEY and CDR2 is SVGAGI in the germline V gene. Trimming removed 5 bases from V and 5 bases from J, with 18 bases in between. The length of the CDR3 is 15 residues. This CDR3 reads CASSLQGEGGYGYTF. The CDR3 bases are TGTGCCAGCAGTCTCCAGGGAGAGGGTGGGTATGGCTACACCTTC.

The chain recombines TRBV6-4 with TRBJ2-1; 14 nucleotides agree with TRBD2. This CDR3 comprises 14 residues. V lost 5 bases and J lost 9; bases outside the gene matches: 3. Germline loops: CDR1 MRHNA, CDR2 SNTAGT. CDR3 region: CASSPGTSGSEQFF. CDR3 DNA sequence: TGTGCCAGCAGTCCCGGGACTAGCGGGAGTGAGCAGTTCTTC.